These 26 T cell receptor beta chains were sequenced from one sample in a study of blood T cell repertoires in COVID-19. Profiled with immunoSEQ multiplex PCR; TCRdb holds only in-frame clones, not every one. The sample records 270,000 or so clones, 65% to 85% being singletons. Sequenced material: peripheral blood. The receptor source for this set is a human donor with COVID-19, enrolled during active disease. The donor label of this sample is uncertain.

Written as DNA, the CDR3 is TGCGCCAGCAGCTGGACTGCCCCTAGCACAGATACGCAGTATTTT. Protein sequence: CASSWTAPSTDTQYF. The chain combines TRBV5-1 with TRBJ2-3, with D maybe TRBD2 (5 bases). There are 15 residues in the CDR3. Trimming pared 3 bases from V and 0 bases from J, leaving 11 bases between. Germline V lookup: CDR1 SGHRS, CDR2 YFSETQ.

CDR3 protein: CASSMLTSGQGSTDTQYF. As DNA, the CDR3 is TGTGCCAGTAGTATGCTAACATCCGGGCAGGGAAGCACAGATACGCAGTATTTT. This chain joins TRBV19 and TRBJ2-3, with D maybe TRBD1 (5 bases). The V end was cut by 3 bases, the J end by 0 bases, with 19 bases between. The CDR3 loop spans 18 amino acids. CDR1 is LNHDA, CDR2 SQIVND, per germline (reference sequence).

V is TRBV12-5 and J is TRBJ1-6; a weak D match, TRBD1 (5 bases). Germline CDR1 reads LGHNT; CDR2 reads FRNRAP. The CDR3 is 14 residues long. Trimming took 1 base from V and 10 from J, leaving 11 bases between them. The CDR3 bases are TGTGCTAGTGGTTTGGCTGGGGGGGAATCACCCCTCCACTTT. This gives the protein CASGLAGGESPLHF.

The chain is built from TRBV4-3 and TRBJ2-3, with 7 bases matching TRBD2. CDR3 size: 15 residues. CDR1 is LGHNA and CDR2 is YSLEER in the germline V gene. The junction had 8 bases not matched to a gene; V was cut back by 4 bases and J by 4 bases. The CDR3 spells CASSPGAGMSDTQYF. The CDR3 bases are TGCGCCAGCAGCCCCGGAGCGGGAATGTCAGATACGCAGTATTTT.

J is TRBJ2-3 and V is TRBV18; the match to TRBD2 covers 9 bases. V shed 7 bases, J shed 2 bases, and the junction held 7 bases outside the gene matches. Per the germline V gene, CDR1 is KGHSH and CDR2 is LQKENI. The CDR3 totals 15 residues. CDR3 amino acids: CASLPGGRATDTQYF. The DNA of the CDR3 is TGTGCCAGCTTGCCGGGCGGGAGGGCCACAGATACGCAGTATTTT.

The DNA of the CDR3 is TGTGCCAGCAGTTACGCGCGGGTAGCGGGCACCTACGAGCAGTACTTC. Its translation is CASSYARVAGTYEQYF. This rearrangement joins TRBV6-5 to TRBJ2-7; 7 bases are a match to TRBD2. The CDR3 consists of 16 residues. Germline V gene data show CDR1 as MNHEY and CDR2 as SVGAGI. V lost 2 bases, J lost 2 bases, and 9 bases stayed unmatched.

V gene TRBV7-3 combines with J gene TRBJ2-1, with 7 bases fitting TRBD2. With 2 bases clipped from V and 0 bases from J, the junction kept 4 bases outside the gene matches. This CDR3 spans 16 amino acids. Germline values: CDR1 SGHTA, CDR2 FQGTGA. The CDR3 sequence is CASSLGGGGSYNEQFF. The DNA for the CDR3 is TGTGCCAGCAGCTTAGGTGGCGGGGGCTCCTACAATGAGCAGTTCTTC. Full variable domain (remainder filled in from reference TRBV7-3 and TRBJ2-1): GAGVSQTPSNKVTEKGKYVELRCDPISGHTALYWYRQSLGQGPEFLIYFQGTGAADDSGLPNDRFFAVRPEGSVSTLKIQRTERGDSAVYLCASSLGGGGSYNEQFFGPGTRLTVL.

The V call is TRBV5-1, the J call TRBJ2-7, with D maybe TRBD2 (5 bases). Per germline, CDR1 SGHRS and CDR2 YFSETQ. Trimming left V 2 bases short and J 5 bases short, with 8 bases between. CDR3 length: 12 amino acids. In nucleotides, the CDR3 is TGCGCCAGCAGCTTATACGGGGACGAGCAGTACTTC. This sequence encodes CASSLYGDEQYF.

The J gene is TRBJ1-1, the V gene TRBV5-1, with 8 positions matching TRBD1. Per germline, CDR1 SGHRS and CDR2 YFSETQ. Trimming removed 3 bases from V and 1 base from J; junction bases left unmatched: 2. The CDR3 consists of 14 residues. The CDR3 DNA is TGCGCCAGCAGCTGGGGACAGGAGAACACTGAAGCTTTCTTT. Protein sequence: CASSWGQENTEAFF.

This chain connects TRBV14 to TRBJ1-6; D is perhaps TRBD1 (5 bases). This CDR3 is built from 15 residues. Trimming shortened V by 0 bases and J by 10 bases, and 13 bases separated the two germline ends. In germline, CDR1 is SGHDN, CDR2 FVKESK. In DNA form, the CDR3 reads TGTGCCAGCAGCCAAGATCAGGGCCAGACCTCACCCCTCCACTTT. This gives the protein CASSQDQGQTSPLHF.

The V and J genes are TRBV4-1 and TRBJ1-5; D ambiguous. CDR3 length: 14 residues. V gave up 1 base and J gave up 7 bases, with 11 bases separating them. The germline CDR1 and CDR2 sequences are MGHRA and YSYEKL. CDR3 sequence: CASSQGTSKQPQHF. The CDR3 bases are TGCGCCAGCAGCCAAGGGACTTCGAAGCAGCCCCAGCATTTT.

CDR3 sequence: CASSQVFSGRRNNEQFF. For the CDR3, the DNA is TGCGCCAGCAGCCAAGTATTTAGCGGGAGGCGGAACAATGAGCAGTTCTTC. The chain carries TRBV4-1 and TRBJ2-1, with 10 bases identical to TRBD2. CDR3 length equals 17 residues. Germline assignment: CDR1 MGHRA and CDR2 YSYEKL. With 1 base clipped from V and 5 bases from J, the junction kept 8 bases outside the gene matches.

The V gene is TRBV15, the J gene TRBJ1-6; the match to TRBD1 covers 7 bases. With V trimmed by 0 bases and J by 7 bases, 3 bases remained unmatched. Germline V gene data show CDR1 as LNHNV and CDR2 as YYDKDF (reference sequence). There are 15 residues in the CDR3. The CDR3 bases are TGTGCCACCAGCAGAGATAGACAGGGAAATTCACCCCTCCACTTT. Its translation is CATSRDRQGNSPLHF.

This chain joins TRBV5-4 and TRBJ1-2; D unclear. CDR3 length: 13 amino acids. The V and J ends lost 0 bases and 2 bases respectively, with 5 bases between them. Germline values: CDR1 SGHNT, CDR2 YYREEE (reference sequence). Here the CDR3 reads CASSLDGNYGYTF. The CDR3 bases are TGTGCCAGCAGCTTGGACGGGAACTATGGCTACACCTTC.

The V gene is TRBV5-1, the J gene TRBJ2-3; D ambiguous. Germline values: CDR1 SGHRS, CDR2 YFSETQ. This CDR3 spans 14 amino acids. V was clipped by 0 bases and J by 2 bases, with 7 bases between them. CDR3: CASSLDSPTDTQYF. The CDR3 nucleotides read TGCGCCAGCAGCTTGGACAGCCCCACAGATACGCAGTATTTT. The full variable domain, in which reference TRBV5-1 and TRBJ2-3 provide the parts outside the CDR3, is KAGVTQTPRYLIKTRGQQVTLSCSPISGHRSVSWYQQTPGQGLQFLFEYFSETQRNKGNFPGRFSGRQFSNSRSEMNVSTLELGDSALYLCASSLDSPTDTQYFGPGTRLTVL.

The gene calls are TRBV11-2 and TRBJ1-5; 8 bases agree with TRBD1. Germline CDR1 and CDR2: SGHAT and FQNNGV. V was clipped by 0 bases and J by 6 bases; unmatched bases: 4. The CDR3 is 15 amino acids. CDR3 loop: CASSLDTGGGQPQHF. The CDR3 DNA reads TGTGCCAGCAGCTTAGATACAGGGGGAGGTCAGCCCCAGCATTTT.

J is TRBJ1-2 and V is TRBV12-3 or TRBV12-4; 9 bases are a match to TRBD1. With 6 bases clipped from V and 8 bases from J, the junction kept 7 bases outside the gene matches. CDR3 size: 13 residues. CDR3 protein: CASRTTGGRGYTF. The CDR3 DNA sequence: TGTGCCAGCAGAACGACAGGGGGTCGAGGCTACACCTTC.

In its sample, this clone was seen a few times. The chain is built from TRBV30 and TRBJ1-3, with 8 bases lining up with TRBD1. The CDR3 length is 20 residues. V was pared by 0 bases and J by 0 bases, with 16 bases of the junction left unmatched. Looked up from germline, CDR1 is GTSNPN and CDR2 is SVGIG (reference sequence). CDR3: CAWSVRKWGRGLRSGNTIYF. DNA of the CDR3: TGTGCCTGGAGTGTAAGAAAATGGGGCAGGGGGCTCCGCTCTGGAAACACCATATATTTT.

This clone has only one observation. The V gene is TRBV27, the J gene TRBJ2-6; D unclear. V was pared by 5 bases and J by 0 bases, with 14 bases between. The CDR3 is 17 amino acids. In germline, CDR1 is MNHEY, CDR2 SMNVEV (reference sequence). The CDR3 spells CASSPPGLSSGANVLTF. In DNA, the CDR3 is TGTGCCAGCAGTCCCCCAGGCCTCAGCTCTGGGGCCAACGTCCTGACTTTC.

V is TRBV16 and J is TRBJ1-1; the match to TRBD1 covers 12 bases. The V segment lost 1 base and the J segment 5 bases; nucleotides outside the gene matches: 5. The CDR3 spans 16 residues. CDR1 is KGHSY, CDR2 FQNENV, per germline. This chain's CDR3 is CASSQWDRGHWTEAFF. CDR3 in DNA: TGTGCCAGCAGCCAATGGGACAGGGGGCACTGGACTGAAGCTTTCTTT. Variable domain in full (rest from reference TRBV16 and TRBJ1-1): GEEVAQTPKHLVRGEGQKAKLYCAPIKGHSYVFWYQQVLKNEFKFLISFQNENVFDETGMPKERFSAKCLPNSPCSLEIQATKLEDSAVYFCASSQWDRGHWTEAFFGQGTRLTVV.

V and J are TRBV29-1 and TRBJ2-2, with D possibly TRBD2 on 5 matching bases. The CDR3 length is 14 residues. The germline V gene encodes CDR1 SQVTM and CDR2 ANQGSEA. Trimming took 4 bases from V and 1 from J, leaving 10 bases between them. This CDR3 is CSVGIGKNTGELFF. CDR3 coding DNA: TGCAGCGTTGGAATCGGGAAGAACACCGGGGAGCTGTTTTTT.

J is TRBJ2-3 and V is TRBV19; TRBD1 matches at 8 bases. The CDR3 spans 16 residues. V lost 7 bases, J lost 0 bases, and 9 bases stayed unmatched. Germline values: CDR1 LNHDA, CDR2 SQIVND (reference sequence). Here the CDR3 DNA reads TGTGCCAGTATTGACCGGGGACAGGCTAGCACAGATACGCAGTATTTT. This codes for CASIDRGQASTDTQYF. Full variable domain (rest looked up from reference TRBV19 and TRBJ2-3): DGGITQSPKYLFRKEGQNVTLSCEQNLNHDAMYWYRQDPGQGLRLIYYSQIVNDFQKGDIAEGYSVSREKKESFPLTVTSAQKNPTAFYLCASIDRGQASTDTQYFGPGTRLTVL.

This chain joins TRBV3-1 (or the pseudogene TRBV3-2) and TRBJ2-1, with 13 bases identical to TRBD2. V shed 3 bases and J 8 bases; nucleotides not matched to a gene: 10. In germline, CDR1 is LGHDT, CDR2 YNNKEL (reference sequence). This CDR3 has 17 amino acids. For the CDR3, the DNA is TGTGCCAGCAGCCATTCCTTTACTAGCGGGAGGGGGGATGAGCAGTTCTTC. It yields the protein CASSHSFTSGRGDEQFF.

This sequence joins TRBV6-5 and TRBJ2-3, with a weak D call TRBD1 (5 bases). This CDR3 is 14 amino acids long. The germline V gene encodes CDR1 MNHEY and CDR2 SVGAGI. Trimming removed 7 bases at V and 3 bases at J, with 14 bases between. The CDR3 nucleotides read TGTGCCAGCACTAGATCCCAGGGAACAGATACGCAGTATTTT. Encoded protein: CASTRSQGTDTQYF.

The chain recombines TRBV6-5 with TRBJ1-1; possibly TRBD1 for D (6 bases). The CDR3 runs to 16 residues. Per the germline V gene, CDR1 is MNHEY and CDR2 is SVGAGI. Trimming shortened V by 2 bases and J by 6 bases, and 19 bases separated the two germline ends. The CDR3 reads CASSYGAGDKSSEAFF. Written as DNA, the CDR3 is TGTGCCAGCAGTTACGGGGCCGGGGACAAATCTTCTGAAGCTTTCTTT.

This clone was observed once. V is TRBV29-1 and J is TRBJ2-1; a weak D match, TRBD1 (6 bases). Germline CDR1 reads SQVTM; CDR2 reads ANQGSEA. The CDR3 runs to 14 residues. The ends were cut back, 8 bases at V and 6 bases at J, with 20 bases in the middle. CDR3 in DNA: TGCAGCACCTCTCGGGCAGGGGAAGGCAATGAGCAGTTCTTC. It encodes CSTSRAGEGNEQFF.